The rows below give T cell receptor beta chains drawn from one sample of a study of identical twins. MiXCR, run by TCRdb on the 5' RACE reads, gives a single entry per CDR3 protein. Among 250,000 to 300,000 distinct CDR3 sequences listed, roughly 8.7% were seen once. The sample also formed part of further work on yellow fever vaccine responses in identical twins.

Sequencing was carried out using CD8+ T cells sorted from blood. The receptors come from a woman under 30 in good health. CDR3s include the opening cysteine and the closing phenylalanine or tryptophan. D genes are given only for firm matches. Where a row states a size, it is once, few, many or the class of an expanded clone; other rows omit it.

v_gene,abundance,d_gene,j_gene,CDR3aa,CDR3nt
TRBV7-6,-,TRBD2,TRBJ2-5,CASSLSLARRETQYF,TGTGCCAGCAGCCTTTCACTAGCGCGACGGGAGACCCAGTACTTC
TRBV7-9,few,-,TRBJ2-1,CASRDLLAYNEQFF,TGTGCCAGCAGGGATCTCTTAGCCTACAATGAGCAGTTCTTC
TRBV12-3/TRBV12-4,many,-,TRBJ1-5,CASGSGVRGPQHF,TGTGCCAGCGGCTCCGGGGTTCGGGGGCCCCAGCATTTT
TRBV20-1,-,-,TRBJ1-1,CSARGMDSNTEAFF,TGCAGTGCTAGAGGCATGGACAGCAACACTGAAGCTTTCTTT
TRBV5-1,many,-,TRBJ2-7,CASSLFDEQYF,TGCGCCAGCAGCTTGTTTGACGAGCAGTACTTC
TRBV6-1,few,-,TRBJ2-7,CASSEPRGSEQYF,TGTGCCAGCAGTGAGCCCCGAGGGTCTGAGCAGTACTTC
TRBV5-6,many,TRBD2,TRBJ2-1,CASMSGASSYNEQFF,TGTGCCAGCATGAGCGGGGCTAGCTCCTACAATGAGCAGTTCTTC
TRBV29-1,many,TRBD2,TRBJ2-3,CSVEAGGGPDTQYF,TGCAGCGTTGAAGCCGGGGGGGGGCCAGATACGCAGTATTTT
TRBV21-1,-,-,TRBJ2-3,CASSKGPTLSFSTDTQYF,TGTGCCAGCAGCAAAGGCCCCACCCTCTCCTTTAGCACAGATACGCAGTATTTT
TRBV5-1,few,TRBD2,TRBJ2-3,CASSLADTGLADRDTQYF,TGCGCCAGCAGCTTGGCCGACACGGGACTAGCGGATCGAGATACGCAGTATTTT
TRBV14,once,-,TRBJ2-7,CASSPRRTSLGHEQYF,TGTGCCAGCAGCCCTAGACGGACCTCTCTGGGTCACGAGCAGTACTTC
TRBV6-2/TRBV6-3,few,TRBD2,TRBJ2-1,CASSYPPPWAGVSYNEQFF,TGTGCCAGCAGTTACCCCCCCCCTTGGGCGGGGGTCTCCTACAATGAGCAGTTCTTC
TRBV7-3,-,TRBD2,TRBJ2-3,CASSQASGGDHPDTQYF,TGTGCCAGCAGCCAGGCTAGCGGGGGGGACCACCCAGATACGCAGTATTTT
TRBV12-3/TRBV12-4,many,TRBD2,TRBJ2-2,CASRGLAGGQTGELFF,TGTGCCAGCAGGGGACTAGCGGGAGGGCAGACCGGGGAGCTGTTTTTT
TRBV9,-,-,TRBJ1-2,CASSVDSSGYTF,TGTGCCAGCAGCGTGGACAGTTCTGGCTACACCTTC
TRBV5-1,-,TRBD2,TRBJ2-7,CASSWTAGLAGASYEQYF,TGCGCCAGCAGCTGGACAGCTGGACTAGCGGGGGCCTCCTACGAGCAGTACTTC
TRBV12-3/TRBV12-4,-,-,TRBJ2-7,CASSSTLGQNSYEQYF,TGTGCCAGCAGTTCAACTCTAGGGCAGAACTCCTACGAGCAGTACTTC
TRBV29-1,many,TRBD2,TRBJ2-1,CSVRTLAGVSYNEQFF,TGCAGCGTTCGAACTCTAGCGGGGGTCTCCTACAATGAGCAGTTCTTC
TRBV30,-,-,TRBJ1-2,CAWSVWNKEGYTF,TGTGCCTGGAGTGTATGGAATAAGGAGGGCTACACCTTC
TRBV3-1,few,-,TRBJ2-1,CASSQDEVYEQFF,TGTGCCAGCAGCCAAGATGAAGTCTATGAGCAGTTCTTC
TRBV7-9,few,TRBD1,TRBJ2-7,CASSFEVQGLSYEQYF,TGTGCCAGCAGCTTCGAGGTACAGGGGCTATCCTACGAGCAGTACTTC
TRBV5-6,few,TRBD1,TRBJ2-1,CASSLDRGWNEQFF,TGTGCCAGCAGCTTGGACAGGGGATGGAATGAGCAGTTCTTC
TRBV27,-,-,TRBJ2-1,CATHPGGNYNEQFF,TGTGCCACACACCCCGGCGGGAATTACAATGAGCAGTTCTTC
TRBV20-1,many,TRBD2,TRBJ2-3,CSAVDPSGRDSDTQYF,TGCAGTGCGGTAGACCCTAGCGGGAGGGATTCGGATACGCAGTATTTT
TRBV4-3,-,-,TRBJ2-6,CASSQEGGAGSGANVLTF,TGCGCCAGCAGCCAAGAGGGGGGGGCTGGCTCTGGGGCCAACGTCCTGACTTTC
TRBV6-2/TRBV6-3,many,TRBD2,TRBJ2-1,CASSFTSPLAGADNEQFF,TGTGCCAGCAGTTTCACATCCCCTTTAGCGGGAGCCGACAATGAGCAGTTCTTC
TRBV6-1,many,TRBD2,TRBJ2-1,CASSPTSWYNEQFF,TGTGCCAGCAGTCCGACTAGCTGGTACAATGAGCAGTTCTTC
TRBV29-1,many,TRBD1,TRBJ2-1,CSVLGQGPVAANNEQFF,TGCAGCGTCCTGGGACAGGGACCGGTAGCGGCCAACAATGAGCAGTTCTTC
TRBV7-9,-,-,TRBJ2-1,CASSAWDSYNEQFF,TGTGCCAGCAGCGCATGGGACTCCTACAATGAGCAGTTCTTC
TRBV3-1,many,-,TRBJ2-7,CASSPPGAVTYEQYF,TGTGCCAGCAGCCCCCCGGGGGCGGTCACCTACGAGCAGTACTTC
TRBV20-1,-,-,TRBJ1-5,CSAHIGDDYSNQPQHF,TGCAGTGCTCACATAGGGGACGATTATAGCAATCAGCCCCAGCATTTT